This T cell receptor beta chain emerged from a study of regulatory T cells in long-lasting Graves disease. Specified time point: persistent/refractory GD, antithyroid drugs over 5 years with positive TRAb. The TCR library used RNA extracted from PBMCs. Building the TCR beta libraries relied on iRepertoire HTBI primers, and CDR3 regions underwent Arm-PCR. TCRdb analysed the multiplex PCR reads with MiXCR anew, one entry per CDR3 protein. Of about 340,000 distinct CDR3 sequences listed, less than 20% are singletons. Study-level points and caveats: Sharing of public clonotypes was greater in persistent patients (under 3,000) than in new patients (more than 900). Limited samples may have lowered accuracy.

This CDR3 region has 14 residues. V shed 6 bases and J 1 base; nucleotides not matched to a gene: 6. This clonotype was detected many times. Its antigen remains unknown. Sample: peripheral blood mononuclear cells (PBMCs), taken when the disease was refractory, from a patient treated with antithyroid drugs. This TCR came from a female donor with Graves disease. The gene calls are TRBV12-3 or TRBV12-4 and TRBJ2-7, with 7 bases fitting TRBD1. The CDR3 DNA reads TGTGCCAGCAGCGGGACAGCCAAGTCCTACGAGCAGTACTTC. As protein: CASSGTAKSYEQYF.